These 15 T cell receptor beta chains originate from one sample sequenced in a study of blood T cell repertoires in COVID-19. Sequencing was performed with immunoSEQ multiplex PCR; in TCRdb, only in-frame clones are kept and a portion is missing. The sample carries 300,000 to 400,000 clones, approximately 89% recorded once. Sequencing was performed on peripheral blood. These receptors were collected from a woman aged 30 to 39 with COVID-19, enrolled during active disease.

The rearrangement uses TRBV4-1 and TRBJ1-6; D is possibly TRBD1 (6 bases). Trimming cost V 4 bases and J 9 bases, with 19 bases left between them. The CDR3 has 16 residues. Germline V gene lookup returns CDR1 MGHRA and CDR2 YSYEKL. CDR3 loop: CASSPPPGSTGSPLHF. For the CDR3, the DNA is TGCGCCAGCAGCCCTCCCCCAGGGTCGACAGGTTCACCCCTCCACTTT.

This chain uses TRBV7-2 with TRBJ1-5; 8 bases are shared with TRBD1. CDR3 length equals 15 residues. Germline assignment: CDR1 SGHTA and CDR2 FQGNSA. J lost 8 bases, V lost 1 base, and 7 bases had no gene match. The CDR3 nucleotides read TGTGCCAGCAGCTTAGGATGGACAGGGACTGAGCCCCAGCATTTT. Amino acids: CASSLGWTGTEPQHF.

In nucleotides, the CDR3 is TGTGCCAGCAGCCTCCGGGGGAGGGGTCGACCCCAGCATTTT. Residues: CASSLRGRGRPQHF. V is TRBV28 and J is TRBJ1-5, with D possibly being TRBD1 (5 bases). V gave up 6 bases and J gave up 10 bases, with 19 bases separating them. The CDR3 consists of 14 residues. The germline CDR1 and CDR2 sequences are MDHEN and SYDVKM.

The chain combines TRBV11-3 with TRBJ2-5; 14 nucleotides match TRBD2. The V gene's germline CDR1 is SGHNT and CDR2 YENEEA. The CDR3 has 16 residues. Losses at the gene ends were 4 bases for V and 5 bases for J; bases not matched to a gene: 6. The CDR3 region has the DNA TGTGCCAGCAGCTCCAGGACTAGCGGGGGGAGGGAGACCCAGTACTTC. Translating gives CASSSRTSGGRETQYF.

The genes are TRBV23-1 and TRBJ1-3, with 8 positions matching TRBD1. TRBV23-1 is reported as an ORF; its role is uncertain. CDR3 length equals 14 residues. The V gene end was trimmed by 6 bases and the J gene end by 7 bases; junction bases not matched to a gene: 8. The chain's CDR3 is CASSRAGGINTIYF. The CDR3 coding sequence is TGCGCCAGCAGCCGAGCAGGGGGCATTAACACCATATATTTT.

Only one count was recorded for this clone. The chain carries TRBV9 and TRBJ2-3; no clear D gene. The CDR3 totals 15 residues. With 0 bases removed from V and 0 bases from J, the gap between germline ends came to 8 bases. CDR1 is SGDLS and CDR2 is YYNGEE in the germline V gene. The CDR3 here is CASSVVSLSTDTQYF. In DNA form, the CDR3 reads TGTGCCAGCAGCGTAGTTTCACTAAGCACAGATACGCAGTATTTT. Together with reference TRBV9 and TRBJ2-3, the CDR3 gives the full variable domain: DSGVTQTPKHLITATGQRVTLRCSPRSGDLSVYWYQQSLDQGLQFLIQYYNGEERAKGNILERFSAQQFPDLHSELNLSSLELGDSALYFCASSVVSLSTDTQYFGPGTRLTVL.

This CDR3 reads CASSLGFFGGSGEQYV. CDR3 bases: TGTGCCAGCAGCTTAGGATTCTTTGGCGGTTCGGGGGAGCAGTACGTC. The rearrangement uses TRBV7-2 and TRBJ2-7, with D perhaps TRBD2 (5 bases). The V gene lost 1 base and the J gene lost 7 bases, with 20 bases spanning the gap. Looked up from germline, CDR1 is SGHTA and CDR2 is FQGNSA. This CDR3 has 16 residues.

This clone appeared a single time. The rearrangement joins TRBV28 to TRBJ2-3; D may be TRBD2 (6 bases). This CDR3 region has 12 residues. Germline-derived CDR1 and CDR2 are MDHEN and SYDVKM. Between the trimmed V and J ends, which lost 5 bases and 8 bases, there was a span of 11 bases. Here the CDR3 DNA reads TGTGCCAGCAGTGACCGGGGGTTTACGCAGTATTTT. The encoded protein is CASSDRGFTQYF.

The rearrangement joins TRBV4-2 to TRBJ2-1; 8 bases map to TRBD2. The V and J ends lost 0 bases and 5 bases, in that order; junction bases with no gene match: 3. CDR1 is LGHNA, CDR2 YNFKEQ, per germline. The CDR3 loop spans 15 amino acids. The DNA of the CDR3 is TGTGCCAGCAGCCAAGATGGAGCGGGGGACAATGAGCAGTTCTTC. Its translation is CASSQDGAGDNEQFF.

J is TRBJ2-1 and V is TRBV5-4; 8 nucleotides align to TRBD2. J was trimmed by 5 bases and V by 5 bases; bases with no gene match: 12. The CDR3 spans 16 residues. CDR1 and CDR2 (germline): SGHNT, YYREEE (reference sequence). Here the CDR3 reads CASRETGGRGDNEQFF. The CDR3 DNA reads as TGTGCCAGCAGAGAGACGGGGGGGCGTGGTGACAATGAGCAGTTCTTC.

This chain connects TRBV5-1 to TRBJ1-3, with D perhaps matching TRBD1 (5 bases). The CDR3 totals 15 residues. Germline CDR1 reads SGHRS; CDR2 reads YFSETQ. V shed 1 base and J shed 3 bases, with 11 bases lying between them. CDR3 amino acids: CASSLNRMDGNTIYF. For the CDR3, the DNA is TGCGCCAGCAGCTTGAACAGGATGGATGGAAACACCATATATTTT.

This clone was seen more than once but under ten times. The rearrangement joins TRBV6-5 to TRBJ2-1, with 7 bases fitting TRBD2. Losses at the gene ends were 7 bases for V and 5 bases for J; bases not matched to a gene: 5. Germline loops: CDR1 MNHEY, CDR2 SVGAGI. This CDR3 comprises 13 residues. The CDR3 region has the DNA TGTGCCAGCACAGCGGGGACCCACAATGAGCAGTTCTTC. Translating it yields CASTAGTHNEQFF.

This clone was observed a handful of times. The chain links TRBV10-2 to TRBJ1-2; possibly TRBD1 for D (6 bases). Trimming removed 3 bases at V and 8 bases at J, with 7 bases between. The CDR3 totals 11 residues. The V gene's germline CDR1 is WSHSY and CDR2 SAAADI. CDR3: CASSETGGYTF. The CDR3 nucleotides read TGCGCCAGCAGTGAAACAGGGGGCTACACCTTC.

This clone was observed a few times. The rearrangement joins TRBV12-2 to TRBJ1-5. TRBV12-2 is a documented pseudogene. The CDR3 loop spans 18 amino acids. The CDR3 DNA is TGTGCAAGTCGCTTATGCTTATCCCTCACGGAGCCGTGTCAGCCCCAGCATTTT. It encodes CASRLCLSLTEPCQPQHF.

The chain links TRBV5-5 to TRBJ2-2; 9 bases are shared with TRBD1. CDR3 length: 15 amino acids. V lost 5 bases to trimming and J lost 7 bases; unmatched junction nucleotides: 9. Per the germline V gene, CDR1 is SGHKS and CDR2 is YYEKEE (reference sequence). Here the CDR3 DNA reads TGTGCCAGCAGGGCCGGGACAGGGAGCGGCGGGGAGCTGTTTTTT. Amino acid sequence: CASRAGTGSGGELFF.